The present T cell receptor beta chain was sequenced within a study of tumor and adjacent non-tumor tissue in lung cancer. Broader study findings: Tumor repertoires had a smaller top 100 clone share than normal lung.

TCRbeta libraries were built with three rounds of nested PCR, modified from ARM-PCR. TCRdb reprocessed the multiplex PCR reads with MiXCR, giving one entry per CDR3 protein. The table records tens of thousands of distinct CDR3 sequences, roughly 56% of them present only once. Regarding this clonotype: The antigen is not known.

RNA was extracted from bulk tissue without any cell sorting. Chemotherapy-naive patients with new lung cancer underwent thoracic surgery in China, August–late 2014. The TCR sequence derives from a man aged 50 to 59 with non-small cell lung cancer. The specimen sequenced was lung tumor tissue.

The CDR3 region has the DNA TGTGCCAGCAGCGTAGGCGGGAGCGCCTACAATGAGCAGTTCTTC. This sequence encodes CASSVGGSAYNEQFF. V and J are TRBV9 and TRBJ2-1, with 7 bases that match TRBD2. The CDR3 extends over 15 amino acids. V lost 0 bases, J lost 2 bases, and 2 bases stayed unmatched. Germline CDR1 SGDLS, CDR2 YYNGEE.